The present T cell receptor (beta chain) was sequenced within a study of blood T cell repertoires in COVID-19. In the study overall: There were acute and convalescent COVID-19 samples, and they came from the United States, Italy and Spain.

Authors' data handling: The authors estimated nucleated cell counts from reference gene primer amplification. The assay was immunoSEQ multiplex PCR, and TCRdb's table has in-frame clones only and misses some. V, J and clone size reflect that table, while D and trimming were determined from the DNA. The table includes some 130,000 clones, roughly 79% detected once. The trim removed 5 bases at V and 1 base at J, leaving 8 bases unmatched. Germline CDR1 is SGHVS and CDR2 is FQNEAQ. The CDR3 is made up of 16 amino acids. J is TRBJ1-2 and V is TRBV7-8; the match to TRBD1 covers 9 bases. Sequenced: peripheral blood. The TCR was taken from a human donor in a cohort sampled during active COVID-19. In DNA form, the CDR3 reads TGTGCCAGCAGCCCCTCGACAGGGGGAATTAACTATGGCTACACCTTC. Translating it yields CASSPSTGGINYGYTF. The entire variable domain, with the rest obtained from reference TRBV7-8 and TRBJ1-2, is as follows: GAGVSQSPRYKVAKRGQDVALRCDPISGHVSLFWYQQALGQGPEFLTYFQNEAQLDKSGLPSDRFFAERPEGSVSTLKIQRTQQEDSAVYLCASSPSTGGINYGYTFGSGTRLTVV.